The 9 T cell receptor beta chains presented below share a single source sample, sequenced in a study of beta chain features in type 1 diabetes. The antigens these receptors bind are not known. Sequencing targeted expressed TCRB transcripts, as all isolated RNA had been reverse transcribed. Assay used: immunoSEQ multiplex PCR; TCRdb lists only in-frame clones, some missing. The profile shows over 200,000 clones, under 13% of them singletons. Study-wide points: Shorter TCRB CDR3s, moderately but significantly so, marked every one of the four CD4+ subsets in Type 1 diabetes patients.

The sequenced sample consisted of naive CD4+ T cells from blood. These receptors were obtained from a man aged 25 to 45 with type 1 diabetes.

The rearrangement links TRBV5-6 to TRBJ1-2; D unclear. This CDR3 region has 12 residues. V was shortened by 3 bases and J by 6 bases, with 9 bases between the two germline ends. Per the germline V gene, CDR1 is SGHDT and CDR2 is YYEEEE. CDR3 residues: CASSSSGNGYTF. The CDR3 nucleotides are TGTGCCAGCAGCTCCAGCGGAAATGGCTACACCTTC.

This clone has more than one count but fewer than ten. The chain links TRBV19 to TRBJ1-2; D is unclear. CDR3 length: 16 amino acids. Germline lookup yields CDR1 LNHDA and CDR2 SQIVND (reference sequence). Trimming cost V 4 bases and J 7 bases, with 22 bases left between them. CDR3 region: CASSTVPSPQACGYTF. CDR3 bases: TGTGCCAGTAGTACGGTTCCAAGCCCCCAGGCGTGTGGCTACACCTTC.

The CDR3 sequence: CASTTRHGVNYGYTF. Written as DNA, the CDR3 is TGTGCCAGTACCACGCGCCACGGAGTTAACTATGGCTACACCTTC. This chain connects TRBV19 to TRBJ1-2; D gene unclear. The germline V gene has CDR1 LNHDA and CDR2 SQIVND (reference sequence). Trimming cost V 7 bases and J 1 base, with 16 bases left between them. The CDR3 sequence is 15 residues long.

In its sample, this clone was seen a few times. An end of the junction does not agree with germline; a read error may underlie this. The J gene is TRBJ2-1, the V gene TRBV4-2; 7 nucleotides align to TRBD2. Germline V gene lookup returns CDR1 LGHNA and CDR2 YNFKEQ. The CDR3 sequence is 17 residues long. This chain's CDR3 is CASSPRSSSGLYTEQFF. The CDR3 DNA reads TGTGCCAGCAGCCCCAGATCTTCTAGCGGTCTCTACACTGAGCAGTTCTTC.

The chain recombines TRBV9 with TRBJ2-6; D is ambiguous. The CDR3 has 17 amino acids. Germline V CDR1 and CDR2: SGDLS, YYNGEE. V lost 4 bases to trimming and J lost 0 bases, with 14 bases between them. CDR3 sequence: CASSPHSPGSGANVLTF. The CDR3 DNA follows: TGTGCCAGCAGCCCCCATTCGCCGGGCTCTGGGGCCAACGTCCTGACTTTC.

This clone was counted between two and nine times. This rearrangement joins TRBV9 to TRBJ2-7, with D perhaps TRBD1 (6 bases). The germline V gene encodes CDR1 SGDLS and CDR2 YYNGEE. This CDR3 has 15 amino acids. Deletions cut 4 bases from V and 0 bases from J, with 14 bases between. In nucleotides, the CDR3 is TGTGCCAGCAGCCCCCGGGACACAAACTCCTACGAGCAGTACTTC. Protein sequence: CASSPRDTNSYEQYF.

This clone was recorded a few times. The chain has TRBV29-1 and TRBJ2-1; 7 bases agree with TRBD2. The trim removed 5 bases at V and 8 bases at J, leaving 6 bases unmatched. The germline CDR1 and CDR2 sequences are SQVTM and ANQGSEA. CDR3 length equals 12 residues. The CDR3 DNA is TGCAGCGTTCTCCTGGGAGGGTATGAGCAGTTCTTC. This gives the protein CSVLLGGYEQFF.

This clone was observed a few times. The CDR3 loop reads CASSLRQSSYNSPLHF. CDR3 DNA sequence: TGTGCCAGCTCATTGAGACAGAGCTCCTATAATTCACCCCTCCACTTT. V usage is TRBV18 and J usage is TRBJ1-6; D may be TRBD1 (5 bases). The CDR3 extends over 16 amino acids. V lost 5 bases and J 0 bases, leaving 11 bases between the germline ends. Germline assignment: CDR1 KGHSH and CDR2 LQKENI.

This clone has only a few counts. The CDR3 spells CASSSGTGTYEQYF. Written as DNA, the CDR3 is TGTGCCAGCAGCTCCGGGACAGGGACCTACGAGCAGTACTTC. The chain links TRBV11-2 to TRBJ2-7; 9 nucleotides line up with TRBD1. CDR3 size: 14 residues. The V segment lost 4 bases and the J segment 2 bases; nucleotides outside the gene matches: 3. Per the germline V gene, CDR1 is SGHAT and CDR2 is FQNNGV.